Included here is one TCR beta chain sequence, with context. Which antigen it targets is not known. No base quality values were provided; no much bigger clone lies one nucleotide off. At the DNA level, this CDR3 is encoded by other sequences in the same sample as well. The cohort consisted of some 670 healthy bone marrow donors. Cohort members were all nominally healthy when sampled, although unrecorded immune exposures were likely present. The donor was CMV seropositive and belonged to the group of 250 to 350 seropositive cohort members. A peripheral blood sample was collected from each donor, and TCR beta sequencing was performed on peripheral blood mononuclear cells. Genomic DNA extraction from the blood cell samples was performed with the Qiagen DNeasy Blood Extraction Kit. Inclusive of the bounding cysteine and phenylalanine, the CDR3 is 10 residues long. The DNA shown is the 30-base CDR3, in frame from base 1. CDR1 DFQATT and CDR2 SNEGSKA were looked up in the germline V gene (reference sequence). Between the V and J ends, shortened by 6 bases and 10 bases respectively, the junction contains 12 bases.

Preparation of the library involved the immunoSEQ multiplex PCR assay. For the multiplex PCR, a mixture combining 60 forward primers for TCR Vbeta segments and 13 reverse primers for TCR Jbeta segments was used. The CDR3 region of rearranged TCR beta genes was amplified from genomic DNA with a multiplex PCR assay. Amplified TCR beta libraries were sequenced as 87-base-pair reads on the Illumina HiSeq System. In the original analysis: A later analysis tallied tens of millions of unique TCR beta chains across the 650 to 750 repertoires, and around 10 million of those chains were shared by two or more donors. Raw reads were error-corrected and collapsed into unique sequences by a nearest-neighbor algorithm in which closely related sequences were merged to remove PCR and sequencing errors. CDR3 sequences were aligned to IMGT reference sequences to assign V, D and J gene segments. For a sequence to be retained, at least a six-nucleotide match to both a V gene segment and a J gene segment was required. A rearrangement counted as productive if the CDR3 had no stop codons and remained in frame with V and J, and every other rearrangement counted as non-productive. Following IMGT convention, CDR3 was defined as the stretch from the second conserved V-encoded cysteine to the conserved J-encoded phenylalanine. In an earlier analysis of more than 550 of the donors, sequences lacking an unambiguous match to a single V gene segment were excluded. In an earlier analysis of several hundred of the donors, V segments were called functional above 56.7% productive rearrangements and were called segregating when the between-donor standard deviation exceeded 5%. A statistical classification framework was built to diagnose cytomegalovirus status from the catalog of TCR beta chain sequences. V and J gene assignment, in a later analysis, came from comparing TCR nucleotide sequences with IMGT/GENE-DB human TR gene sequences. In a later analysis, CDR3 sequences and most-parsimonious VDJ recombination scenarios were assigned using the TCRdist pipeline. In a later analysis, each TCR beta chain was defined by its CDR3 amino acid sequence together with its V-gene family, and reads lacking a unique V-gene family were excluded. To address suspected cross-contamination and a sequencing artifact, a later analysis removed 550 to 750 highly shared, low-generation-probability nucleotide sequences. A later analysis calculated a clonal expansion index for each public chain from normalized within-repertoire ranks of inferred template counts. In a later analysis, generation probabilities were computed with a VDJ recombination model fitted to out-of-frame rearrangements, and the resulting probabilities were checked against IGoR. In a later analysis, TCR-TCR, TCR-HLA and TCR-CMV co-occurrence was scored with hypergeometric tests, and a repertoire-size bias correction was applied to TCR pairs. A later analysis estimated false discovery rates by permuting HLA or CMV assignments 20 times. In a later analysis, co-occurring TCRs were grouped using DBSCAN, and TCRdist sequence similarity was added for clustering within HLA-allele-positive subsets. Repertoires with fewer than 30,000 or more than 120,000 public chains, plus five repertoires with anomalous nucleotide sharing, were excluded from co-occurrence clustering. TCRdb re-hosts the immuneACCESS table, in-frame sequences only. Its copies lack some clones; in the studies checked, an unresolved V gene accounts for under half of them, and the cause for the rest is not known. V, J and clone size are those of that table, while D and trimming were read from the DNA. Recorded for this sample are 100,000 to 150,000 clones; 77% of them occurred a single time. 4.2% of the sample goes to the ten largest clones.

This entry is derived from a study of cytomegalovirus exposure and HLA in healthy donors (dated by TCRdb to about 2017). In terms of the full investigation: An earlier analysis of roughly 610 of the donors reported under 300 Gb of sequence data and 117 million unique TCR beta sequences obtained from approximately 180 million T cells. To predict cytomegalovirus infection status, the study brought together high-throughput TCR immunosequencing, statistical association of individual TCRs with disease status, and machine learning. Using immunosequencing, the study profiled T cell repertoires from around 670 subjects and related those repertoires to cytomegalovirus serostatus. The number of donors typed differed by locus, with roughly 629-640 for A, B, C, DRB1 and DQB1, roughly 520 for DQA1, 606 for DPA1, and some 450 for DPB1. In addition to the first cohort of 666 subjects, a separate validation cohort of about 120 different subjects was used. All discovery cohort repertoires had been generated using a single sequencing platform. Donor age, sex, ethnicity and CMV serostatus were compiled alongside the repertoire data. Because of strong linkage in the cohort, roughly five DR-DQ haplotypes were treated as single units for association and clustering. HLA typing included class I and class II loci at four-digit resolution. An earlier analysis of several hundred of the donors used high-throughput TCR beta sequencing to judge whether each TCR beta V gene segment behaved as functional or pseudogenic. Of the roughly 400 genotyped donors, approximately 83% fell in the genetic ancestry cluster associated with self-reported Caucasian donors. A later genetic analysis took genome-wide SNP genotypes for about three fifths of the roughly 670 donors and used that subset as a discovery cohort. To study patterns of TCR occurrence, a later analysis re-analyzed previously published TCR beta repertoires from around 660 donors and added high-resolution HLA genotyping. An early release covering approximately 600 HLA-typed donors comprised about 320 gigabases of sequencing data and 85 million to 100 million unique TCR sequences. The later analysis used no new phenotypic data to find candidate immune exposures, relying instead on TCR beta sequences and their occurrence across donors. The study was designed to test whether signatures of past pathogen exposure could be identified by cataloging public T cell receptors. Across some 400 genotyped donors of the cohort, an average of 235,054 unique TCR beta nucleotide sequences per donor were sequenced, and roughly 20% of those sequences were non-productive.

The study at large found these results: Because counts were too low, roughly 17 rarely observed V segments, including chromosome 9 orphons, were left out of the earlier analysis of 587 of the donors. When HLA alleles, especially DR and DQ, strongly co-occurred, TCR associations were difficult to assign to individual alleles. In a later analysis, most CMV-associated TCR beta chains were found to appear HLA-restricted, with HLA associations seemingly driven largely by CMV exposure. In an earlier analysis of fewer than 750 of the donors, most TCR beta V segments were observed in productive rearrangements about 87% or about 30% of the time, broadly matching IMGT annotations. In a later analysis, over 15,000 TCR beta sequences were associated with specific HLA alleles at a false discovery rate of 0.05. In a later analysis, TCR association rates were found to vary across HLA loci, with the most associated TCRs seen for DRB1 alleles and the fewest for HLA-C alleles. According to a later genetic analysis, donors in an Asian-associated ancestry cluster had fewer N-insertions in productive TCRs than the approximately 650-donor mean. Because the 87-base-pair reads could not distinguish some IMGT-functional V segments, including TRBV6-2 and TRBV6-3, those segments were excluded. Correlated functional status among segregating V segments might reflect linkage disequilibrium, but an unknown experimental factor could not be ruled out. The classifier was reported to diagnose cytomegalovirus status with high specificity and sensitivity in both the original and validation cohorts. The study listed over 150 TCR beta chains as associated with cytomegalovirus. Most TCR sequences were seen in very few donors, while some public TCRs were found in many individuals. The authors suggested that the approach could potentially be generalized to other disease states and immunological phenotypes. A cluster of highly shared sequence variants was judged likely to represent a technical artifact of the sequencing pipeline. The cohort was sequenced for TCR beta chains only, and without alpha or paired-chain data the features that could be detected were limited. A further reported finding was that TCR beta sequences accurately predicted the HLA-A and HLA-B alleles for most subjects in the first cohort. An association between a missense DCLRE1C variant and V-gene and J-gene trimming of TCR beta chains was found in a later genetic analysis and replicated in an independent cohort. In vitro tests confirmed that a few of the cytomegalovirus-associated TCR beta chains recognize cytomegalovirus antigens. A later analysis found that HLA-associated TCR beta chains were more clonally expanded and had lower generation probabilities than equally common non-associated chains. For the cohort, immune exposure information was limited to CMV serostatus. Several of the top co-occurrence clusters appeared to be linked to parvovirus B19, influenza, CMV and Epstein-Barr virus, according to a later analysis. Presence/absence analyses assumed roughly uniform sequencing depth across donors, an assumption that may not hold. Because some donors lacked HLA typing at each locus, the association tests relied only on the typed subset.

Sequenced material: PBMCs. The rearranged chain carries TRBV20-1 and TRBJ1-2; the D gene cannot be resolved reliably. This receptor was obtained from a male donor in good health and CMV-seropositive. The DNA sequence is TGCAGTGCCGGTCAAGCCGACTACACCTTC. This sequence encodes CSAGQADYTF.